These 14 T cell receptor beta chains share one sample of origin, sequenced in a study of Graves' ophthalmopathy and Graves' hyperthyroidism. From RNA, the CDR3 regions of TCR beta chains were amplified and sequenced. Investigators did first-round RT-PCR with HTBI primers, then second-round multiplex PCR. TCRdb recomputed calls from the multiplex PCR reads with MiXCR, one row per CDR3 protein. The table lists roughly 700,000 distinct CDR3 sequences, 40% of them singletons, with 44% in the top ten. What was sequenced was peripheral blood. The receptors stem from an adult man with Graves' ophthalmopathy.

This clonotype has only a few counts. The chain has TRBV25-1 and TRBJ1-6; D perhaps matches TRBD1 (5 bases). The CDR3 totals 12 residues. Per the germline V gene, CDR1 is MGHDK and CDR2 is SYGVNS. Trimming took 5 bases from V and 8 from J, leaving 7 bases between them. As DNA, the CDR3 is TGTGCCAGCAGTTCCAGGGATTCACCCCTCCACTTT. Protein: CASSSRDSPLHF.

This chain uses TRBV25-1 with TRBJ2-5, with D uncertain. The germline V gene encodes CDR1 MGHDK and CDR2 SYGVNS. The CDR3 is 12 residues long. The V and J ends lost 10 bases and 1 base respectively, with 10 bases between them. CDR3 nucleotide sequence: TGTGCCATCACAGAAACCCAAGAGACCCAGTACTTC. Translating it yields CAITETQETQYF.

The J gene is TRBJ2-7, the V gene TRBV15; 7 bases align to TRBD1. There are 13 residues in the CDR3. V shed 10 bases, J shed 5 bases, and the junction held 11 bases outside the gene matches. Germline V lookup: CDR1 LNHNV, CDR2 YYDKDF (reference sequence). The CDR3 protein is CASINRDSDEQYF. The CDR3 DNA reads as TGTGCCAGCATCAACCGGGACAGCGACGAGCAGTACTTC. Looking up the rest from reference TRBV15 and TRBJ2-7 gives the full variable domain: DAMVIQNPRYQVTQFGKPVTLSCSQTLNHNVMYWYQQKSSQAPKLLFHYYDKDFNNEADTPDNFQSRRPNTSFCFLDIRSPGLGDTAMYLCASINRDSDEQYFGPGTRLTVT.

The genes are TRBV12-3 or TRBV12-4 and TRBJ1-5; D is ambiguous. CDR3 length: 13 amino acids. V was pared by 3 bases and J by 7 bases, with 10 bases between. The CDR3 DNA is TGTGCCAGCAGTTTCTCCCCCGGCCAGCCCCAGCATTTT. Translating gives CASSFSPGQPQHF.

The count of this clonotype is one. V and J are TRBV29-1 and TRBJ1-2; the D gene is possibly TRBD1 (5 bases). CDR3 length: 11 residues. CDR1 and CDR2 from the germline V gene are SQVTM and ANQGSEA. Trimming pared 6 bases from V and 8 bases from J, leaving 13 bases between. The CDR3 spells CSVEQGEGYTF. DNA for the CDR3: TGCAGCGTAGAGCAGGGCGAAGGCTACACCTTC.

CDR3 protein: CASSQLGGSKFNSPLHF. For the CDR3, the DNA is TGTGCCAGCAGCCAACTGGGGGGGAGCAAGTTTAATTCACCCCTCCACTTT. The chain links TRBV10-3 to TRBJ1-6, with D possibly being TRBD1 (5 bases). This CDR3 has 17 residues. Trimming removed 10 bases at V and 6 bases at J, with 25 bases between. Germline assignment: CDR1 ENHRY and CDR2 SYGVKD.

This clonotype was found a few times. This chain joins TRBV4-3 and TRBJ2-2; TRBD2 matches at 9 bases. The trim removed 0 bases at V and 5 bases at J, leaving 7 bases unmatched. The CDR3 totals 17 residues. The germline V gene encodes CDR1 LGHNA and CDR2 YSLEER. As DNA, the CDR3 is TGCGCCAGCAGCCAAGATCCGAGCGGGGGGAGGACCGGGGAGCTGTTTTTT. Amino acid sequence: CASSQDPSGGRTGELFF.

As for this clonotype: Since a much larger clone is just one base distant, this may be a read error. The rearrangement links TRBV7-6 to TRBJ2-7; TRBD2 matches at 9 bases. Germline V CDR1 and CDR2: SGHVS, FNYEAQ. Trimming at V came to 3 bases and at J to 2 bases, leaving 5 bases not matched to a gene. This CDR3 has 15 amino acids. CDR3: CASSLTSGPAYEQYF. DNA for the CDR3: TGTGCCAGCAGCTTGACTAGCGGCCCAGCCTACGAGCAGTACTTC.

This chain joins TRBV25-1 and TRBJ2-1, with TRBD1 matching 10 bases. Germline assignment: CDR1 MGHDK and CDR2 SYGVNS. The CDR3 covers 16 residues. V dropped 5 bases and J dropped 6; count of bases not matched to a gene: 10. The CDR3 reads CASSWDRGRSGNEQFF. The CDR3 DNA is TGTGCCAGCAGTTGGGACAGGGGAAGATCGGGCAATGAGCAGTTCTTC. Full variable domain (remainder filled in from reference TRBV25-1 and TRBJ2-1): EADIYQTPRYLVIGTGKKITLECSQTMGHDKMYWYQQDPGMELHLIHYSYGVNSTEKGDLSSESTVSRIRTEHFPLTLESARPSHTSQYLCASSWDRGRSGNEQFFGPGTRLTVL.

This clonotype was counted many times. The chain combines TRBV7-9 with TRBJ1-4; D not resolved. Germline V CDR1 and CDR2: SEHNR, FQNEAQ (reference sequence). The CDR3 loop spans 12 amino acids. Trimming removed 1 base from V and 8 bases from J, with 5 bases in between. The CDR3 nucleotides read TGTGCCAGCAGCTTAGGAGGAGAAAAACTGTTTTTT. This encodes CASSLGGEKLFF.

CDR3 sequence reads: CASGTSEQETQYF. CDR3 bases: TGTGCCAGCGGGACTAGCGAACAAGAGACCCAGTACTTC. The chain employs TRBV12-3 or TRBV12-4 and TRBJ2-5, with 10 bases fitting TRBD2. CDR3 length: 13 amino acids. V trimming: 8 bases; J trimming: 2 bases; junction bases outside the gene matches: 2.

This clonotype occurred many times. The DNA of the CDR3 is TGTGCCAGTAGGCGAACAGGGACGGTGGCAGAGACCCAGTACTTC. Its translation is CASRRTGTVAETQYF. The chain couples TRBV19 to TRBJ2-5, with a tentative D call TRBD1 (6 bases). The CDR3 extends over 15 amino acids. The V gene lost 6 bases and the J gene lost 4 bases, with 18 bases spanning the gap. CDR1 is LNHDA, CDR2 SQIVND, per germline (reference sequence).

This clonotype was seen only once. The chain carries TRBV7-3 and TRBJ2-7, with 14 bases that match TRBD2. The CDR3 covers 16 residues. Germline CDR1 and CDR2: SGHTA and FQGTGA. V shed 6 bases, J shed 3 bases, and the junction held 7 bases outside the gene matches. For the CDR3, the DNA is TGTGCCAGCAGTTTAGCGACTAGCGGGAGGGGCTACGAGCAGTACTTC. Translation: CASSLATSGRGYEQYF.

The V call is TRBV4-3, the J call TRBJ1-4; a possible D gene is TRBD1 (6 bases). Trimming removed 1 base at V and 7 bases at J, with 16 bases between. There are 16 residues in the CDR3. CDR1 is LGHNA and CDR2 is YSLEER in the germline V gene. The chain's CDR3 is CASSQVKQGVGEKLFF. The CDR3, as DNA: TGCGCCAGCAGCCAAGTCAAACAGGGCGTTGGTGAAAAACTGTTTTTT.